The 23 T cell receptor beta chains given below trace back to one sample, sequenced in a study of blood T cells in healthy people across ages. PCR was performed a second time for roughly 7 to 12 cycles using a sample-barcoded 5' primer and a J-beta primer mix. MiXCR, applied by TCRdb to the 5' RACE reads, yields one record per CDR3 protein. Altogether about 1.8 million distinct CDR3 sequences are present, around 50% being singletons, with the ten largest covering approximately 2%. The specimen sequenced was blood. The receptors stem from a woman between 40 and 55 years old in good health.

The V call is TRBV29-1, the J call TRBJ1-4, with a possible D match to TRBD1 (5 bases). Deletions cut 1 base from V and 0 bases from J, with 6 bases between. Germline CDR1 is SQVTM and CDR2 is ANQGSEA. The CDR3 extends over 14 amino acids. CDR3 bases: TGCAGCGTTGAAGGGGGGGCAACTAATGAAAAACTGTTTTTT. Its protein is CSVEGGATNEKLFF.

This clonotype was counted only a few times. The V call is TRBV5-1, the J call TRBJ2-5; D ambiguous. V was pared by 4 bases and J by 4 bases, with 11 bases between. The CDR3 runs 13 residues. Looked up from germline, CDR1 is SGHRS and CDR2 is YFSETQ. The CDR3 bases are TGCGCCAGCAGCCCGTACTATGCAGAGACCCAGTACTTC. This translates into CASSPYYAETQYF.

The rearrangement uses TRBV4-3 and TRBJ2-7, with 11 positions matching TRBD1. Germline lookup yields CDR1 LGHNA and CDR2 YSLEER. The CDR3 extends over 14 amino acids. V gave up 1 base and J gave up 5 bases; unmatched junction bases: 1. In DNA, the CDR3 is TGCGCCAGCAGCCAAGGGACAGGGGGCCACGAGCAGTACTTC. Its protein is CASSQGTGGHEQYF.

This clonotype occurred a few times. The rearrangement links TRBV7-2 to TRBJ2-3, with TRBD1 matching over 8 bases. The CDR3 covers 14 residues. Germline CDR1 is SGHTA and CDR2 is FQGNSA. V lost 3 bases, J lost 4 bases, and 3 bases stayed unmatched. The chain's CDR3 is CASSLTGAPDTQYF. The CDR3 region has the DNA TGTGCCAGCAGCTTGACAGGGGCCCCAGATACGCAGTATTTT.

The chain has TRBV7-9 and TRBJ2-7; 11 bases line up with TRBD1. V shed 0 bases and J 5 bases; nucleotides not matched to a gene: 15. This CDR3 region has 19 residues. Germline V gene lookup returns CDR1 SEHNR and CDR2 FQNEAQ (reference sequence). CDR3 residues: CASSLALLGQGGEYHEQYF. In DNA, the CDR3 is TGTGCCAGCAGCTTAGCGCTCTTGGGACAGGGGGGCGAATACCACGAGCAGTACTTC.

The genes are TRBV9 and TRBJ1-2, with 7 bases lining up with TRBD1. Germline loops: CDR1 SGDLS, CDR2 YYNGEE. Unmatched junction bases numbered 6, after V lost 0 bases and J lost 4 bases. This CDR3 has 15 amino acids. The CDR3 sequence: CASSVGSGTVYGYTF. The CDR3 DNA reads as TGTGCCAGCAGCGTAGGGTCAGGGACAGTCTATGGCTACACCTTC.

The genes are TRBV15 and TRBJ2-1; D unclear. V dropped 0 bases and J dropped 0 bases, with 15 bases sitting between them. CDR3 length equals 18 residues. Germline CDR1 LNHNV, CDR2 YYDKDF (reference sequence). CDR3 sequence (DNA): TGTGCCACCAGCAGAGATCTCATTGAGACGAGCTCCTACAATGAGCAGTTCTTC. Translation: CATSRDLIETSSYNEQFF.

This clonotype was recorded a few times. The chain uses TRBV6-1 and TRBJ1-2; D is uncertain. The CDR3 sequence is 14 residues long. The V gene's germline CDR1 is MNHNS and CDR2 SASEGT. V lost 0 bases to trimming and J lost 8 bases, with 13 bases between them. The CDR3 region is CASSEAPTPQGYTF. The DNA of the CDR3 is TGTGCCAGCAGTGAAGCTCCAACACCTCAAGGCTACACCTTC.

The chain has TRBV10-3 and TRBJ1-2, with D unclear. Germline-derived CDR1 and CDR2 are ENHRY and SYGVKD. Trimming removed 3 bases at V and 0 bases at J, with 8 bases between. The CDR3 is 14 amino acids. The CDR3 coding sequence is TGTGCCATCAGTGAAGGACGGTCTAACTATGGCTACACCTTC. Translation gives CAISEGRSNYGYTF.

CDR3 sequence: CASSVAGVVQETQYF. CDR3 sequence (DNA): TGTGCCAGCAGCGTAGCGGGGGTGGTCCAAGAGACCCAGTACTTC. The gene calls are TRBV9 and TRBJ2-5, with D possibly matching TRBD2 (6 bases). V lost 0 bases to trimming and J lost 1 base, with 10 bases between them. Germline V gene data show CDR1 as SGDLS and CDR2 as YYNGEE. CDR3 length: 15 amino acids.

This chain connects TRBV20-1 to TRBJ2-3; 8 positions agree with TRBD1. Trimming at V came to 6 bases and at J to 0 bases, leaving 8 bases not matched to a gene. Looked up from germline, CDR1 is DFQATT and CDR2 is SNEGSKA (reference sequence). The CDR3 sequence is 15 residues long. DNA of the CDR3: TGCAGTGCACCGAGGACAGGGACGAGCACAGATACGCAGTATTTT. As protein: CSAPRTGTSTDTQYF.

The rearrangement joins TRBV28 to TRBJ1-1; D is unresolved. V was shortened by 1 base and J by 2 bases, with 14 bases between the two germline ends. Germline loops: CDR1 MDHEN, CDR2 SYDVKM. The CDR3 has 16 residues. The CDR3 bases are TGTGCCAGCAGTTTATTCCGGTTGGGTGGAAACACTGAAGCTTTCTTT. Translated: CASSLFRLGGNTEAFF. Together with reference TRBV28 and TRBJ1-1, the CDR3 gives the full variable domain: DVKVTQSSRYLVKRTGEKVFLECVQDMDHENMFWYRQDPGLGLRLIYFSYDVKMKEKGDIPEGYSVSREKKERFSLILESASTNQTSMYLCASSLFRLGGNTEAFFGQGTRLTVV.

This clonotype was counted a few times. The chain recombines TRBV20-1 with TRBJ2-5; D uncertain. V lost 0 bases and J 1 base, leaving 15 bases between the germline ends. Per the germline V gene, CDR1 is DFQATT and CDR2 is SNEGSKA (reference sequence). This CDR3 has 16 amino acids. The CDR3 nucleotides read TGCAGTGCTAGAGATTTCCAACGCGTACCCCAAGAGACCCAGTACTTC. Translating gives CSARDFQRVPQETQYF.

This clonotype was recorded a few times. The V gene is TRBV27, the J gene TRBJ2-7; tentative D call: TRBD1 (6 bases). Germline V gene lookup returns CDR1 MNHEY and CDR2 SMNVEV (reference sequence). This CDR3 contains 16 residues. V was trimmed by 5 bases and J by 1 base, leaving 18 bases between them. The CDR3 reads CASSPSSGHTSYEQYF. CDR3 in DNA: TGTGCCAGCAGTCCCTCCTCGGGACACACTTCCTACGAGCAGTACTTC.

This clonotype turned up a few times. The chain joins TRBV15 to TRBJ2-4; 7 nucleotides match TRBD1. The CDR3 sequence is 16 residues long. Trimming took 3 bases from V and 0 from J; bases not matched to a gene: 5. Germline-derived CDR1 and CDR2 are LNHNV and YYDKDF (reference sequence). The CDR3 DNA is TGTGCCACCAGCAGTTTACAGGGGTTAGCCAAAAACATTCAGTACTTC. It codes for CATSSLQGLAKNIQYF. Supplemented by reference TRBV15 and TRBJ2-4, the full variable domain reads DAMVIQNPRYQVTQFGKPVTLSCSQTLNHNVMYWYQQKSSQAPKLLFHYYDKDFNNEADTPDNFQSRRPNTSFCFLDIRSPGLGDTAMYLCATSSLQGLAKNIQYFGAGTRLSVL.

The chain combines TRBV3-1 with TRBJ2-1, with TRBD2 identical over 7 bases. The CDR3 has 15 amino acids. Germline V CDR1 and CDR2: LGHDT, YNNKEL (reference sequence). Trimming cost V 3 bases and J 9 bases; bases outside gene matches: 11. CDR3 protein: CASSHTREGRSEQFF. CDR3 coding DNA: TGTGCCAGCAGCCACACTAGGGAGGGCAGGAGTGAGCAGTTCTTC.

This sequence joins TRBV7-3 and TRBJ2-1, with D perhaps TRBD2 (6 bases). Germline V gene lookup returns CDR1 SGHTA and CDR2 FQGTGA. The CDR3 runs 17 residues. V was shortened by 4 bases and J by 3 bases, with 19 bases between the two germline ends. The CDR3 bases are TGTGCCAGCAGCTCGCGGGGAAGGGCGGAAAACTACAATGAGCAGTTCTTC. Residues: CASSSRGRAENYNEQFF. Variable domain in full (rest from reference TRBV7-3 and TRBJ2-1): GAGVSQTPSNKVTEKGKYVELRCDPISGHTALYWYRQSLGQGPEFLIYFQGTGAADDSGLPNDRFFAVRPEGSVSTLKIQRTERGDSAVYLCASSSRGRAENYNEQFFGPGTRLTVL.

The CDR3 nucleotides read TGTGCCAGCAGCTTAAAGCCCGCGGTGAGCTCTGGGGCCAACGTCCTGACTTTC. Amino acid sequence: CASSLKPAVSSGANVLTF. The gene calls are TRBV7-3 and TRBJ2-6; no clear D gene. V was trimmed by 1 base and J by 0 bases, leaving 13 bases between them. Per germline, CDR1 SGHTA and CDR2 FQGTGA. CDR3 length equals 18 residues.

This sequence joins TRBV7-2 and TRBJ1-2; no firm D call. CDR1 SGHTA and CDR2 FQGNSA come from the germline V gene. V lost 5 bases and J lost 9, with 16 bases in between. The CDR3 spans 13 residues. The CDR3 loop is CASSPTGFGSYTF. Here the CDR3 DNA reads TGTGCCAGCAGCCCTACGGGGTTTGGAAGCTACACCTTC.

This clonotype was seen a few times. The chain joins TRBV15 to TRBJ2-7; D is unclear. The germline V gene encodes CDR1 LNHNV and CDR2 YYDKDF (reference sequence). This CDR3 has 14 amino acids. The V gene lost 0 bases and the J gene lost 4 bases, with 10 bases spanning the gap. The CDR3 reads CATSREGGVYEQYF. As DNA, the CDR3 is TGTGCCACCAGCAGAGAGGGTGGGGTTTACGAGCAGTACTTC.

The chain is built from TRBV20-1 and TRBJ1-4; D perhaps matches TRBD1 (6 bases). Trimming shortened V by 0 bases and J by 8 bases, and 13 bases separated the two germline ends. The CDR3 contains 14 residues. Germline values: CDR1 DFQATT, CDR2 SNEGSKA (reference sequence). CDR3 sequence (DNA): TGCAGTGCTAGAGAGGCGGGGGCTTGGGAAAAACTGTTTTTT. It is translated as CSAREAGAWEKLFF.

The genes are TRBV5-1 and TRBJ2-6; 8 bases fit TRBD1. Trimming took 4 bases from V and 3 from J; bases not matched to a gene: 9. CDR1 and CDR2 (germline): SGHRS, YFSETQ. CDR3 length: 17 amino acids. The CDR3 nucleotides are TGCGCCAGCAGCCTAGGGACAGGAACAGATGGGGCCAACGTCCTGACTTTC. It translates to CASSLGTGTDGANVLTF.

J is TRBJ1-2 and V is TRBV7-2, with D tentatively TRBD1 (5 bases). V shed 1 base and J shed 11 bases, with 17 bases lying between them. The CDR3 totals 14 residues. In germline, CDR1 is SGHTA, CDR2 FQGNSA. In DNA, the CDR3 is TGTGCCAGCAGCTTAGATACGGGGGGTCTCCCTTACACCTTC. Amino acids: CASSLDTGGLPYTF.